A selection of T cell receptor beta chains follows, all from one sample in a study of blood T cell repertoires in COVID-19. The table came from immunoSEQ multiplex PCR; TCRdb's copy has only in-frame clones and leaves some out. The sample gives 20,000 to 25,000 clones, around 90% of which show up once; more than 25% is in the top ten. Sequenced: peripheral blood. The source of these receptors is a woman between 70 and 85 years old with active COVID-19. Both conserved end residues are part of each CDR3. The D gene is left open where the match is weak. Only part of the rows carry a size: once, few, many, or a class if the clone is expanded.

TRBV24-1	NA	TRBJ2-5	NA	TGTGCCACCAGTGACCCCCGGGGGAGGCAAGAGACCCAGTACTTC	CATSDPRGRQETQYF
TRBV7-2	NA	TRBJ1-2	NA	TGTGCCAGCAGCAAGCCAGGGGATTTCTATGGCTACACCTTC	CASSKPGDFYGYTF
TRBV6-6	TRBD1	TRBJ1-2	NA	TGTGCCGCTCACTCGCCGGGGACAGGGTCCTTATATGGCTACACCTTC	CAAHSPGTGSLYGYTF
TRBV5-3	NA	TRBJ1-5	few	TGTGCCAGAAGCAGCAGGGGTCCACCCGAGGCCCAGCATTTT	CARSSRGPPEAQHF
TRBV7-8	TRBD2	TRBJ2-3	NA	TGTGCCAGCAGCTTAGTTGGCGGGGGGCTCACAGATACGCAGTATTTT	CASSLVGGGLTDTQYF
TRBV28	TRBD1	TRBJ1-2	NA	TGTGCCAGCAGAGATAGGGGGGACAGGGGCGGCTATGGCTACACCTTC	CASRDRGDRGGYGYTF
TRBV19	NA	TRBJ1-6	NA	TGTGCCAGCACAGGGTATAATTCACCCCTCCACTTT	CASTGYNSPLHF
TRBV5-1	NA	TRBJ2-2	NA	TGCGCCAGCAGATATAACCAGGGATCGAACACCGGGGAGCTGTTTTTT	CASRYNQGSNTGELFF
TRBV23-1	NA	TRBJ1-6	NA	TGCGCCAGCGTTTGGAGGACCGATAATTCACCCCTCCACTTT	CASVWRTDNSPLHF
TRBV6-5	NA	TRBJ2-7	NA	TGTGCCAGCATATCCCAGAGAGGGCCGGGAGAGCAGTACTTC	CASISQRGPGEQYF
TRBV28	NA	TRBJ1-6	NA	TGTGCCAGCAGGGCCGGGTATAATTCACCCCTCCACTTT	CASRAGYNSPLHF
TRBV15	NA	TRBJ1-2	NA	TGTGCCACCAGCAGAGATCGCCCCGCCAGGACACGAGGCTACACCTTC	CATSRDRPARTRGYTF
TRBV24-1	NA	TRBJ2-5	NA	TGTGCCACCAGCCAGGGCGAGACCCAGTACTTC	CATSQGETQYF
TRBV7-2	NA	TRBJ1-4	once	TGTGCCAGCAGCCCTAGGCTAACTAATGAAAAACTGTTTTTT	CASSPRLTNEKLFF